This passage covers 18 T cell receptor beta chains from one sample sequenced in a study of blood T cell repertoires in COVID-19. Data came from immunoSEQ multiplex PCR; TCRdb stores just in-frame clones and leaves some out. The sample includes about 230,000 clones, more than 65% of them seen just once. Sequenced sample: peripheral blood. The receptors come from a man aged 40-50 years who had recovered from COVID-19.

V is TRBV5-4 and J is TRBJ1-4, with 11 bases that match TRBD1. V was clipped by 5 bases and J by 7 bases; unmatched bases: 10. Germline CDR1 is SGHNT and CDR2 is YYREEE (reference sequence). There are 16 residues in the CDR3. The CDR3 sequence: CASSRTGGAGSEKLFF. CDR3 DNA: TGTGCCAGCAGTAGGACAGGGGGCGCGGGGAGTGAAAAACTGTTTTTT. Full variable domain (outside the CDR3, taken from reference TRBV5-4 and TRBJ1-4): ETGVTQSPTHLIKTRGQQVTLRCSSQSGHNTVSWYQQALGQGPQFIFQYYREEENGRGNFPPRFSGLQFPNYSSELNVNALELDDSALYLCASSRTGGAGSEKLFFGSGTQLSVL.

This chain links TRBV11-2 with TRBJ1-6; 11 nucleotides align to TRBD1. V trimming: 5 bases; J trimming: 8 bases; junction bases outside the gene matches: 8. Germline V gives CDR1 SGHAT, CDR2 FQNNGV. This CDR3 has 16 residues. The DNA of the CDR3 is TGTGCCAGCAGCCACCGGGACAGGGGGAGGGATTCACCCCTCCACTTT. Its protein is CASSHRDRGRDSPLHF.

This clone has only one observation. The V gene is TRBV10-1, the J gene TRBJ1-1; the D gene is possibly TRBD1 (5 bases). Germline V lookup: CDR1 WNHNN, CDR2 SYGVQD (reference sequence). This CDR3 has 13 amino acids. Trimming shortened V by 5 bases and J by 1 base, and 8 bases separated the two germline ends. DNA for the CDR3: TGCGCCAGCAGTAAGGGGCCGAACACTGAAGCTTTCTTT. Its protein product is CASSKGPNTEAFF.

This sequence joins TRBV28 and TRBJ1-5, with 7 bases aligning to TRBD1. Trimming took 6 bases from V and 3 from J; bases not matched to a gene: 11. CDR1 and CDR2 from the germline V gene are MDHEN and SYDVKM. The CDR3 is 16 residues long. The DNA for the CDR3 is TGTGCCAGCAGAAACCTCGGACAGGTATACAATCAGCCCCAGCATTTT. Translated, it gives CASRNLGQVYNQPQHF.

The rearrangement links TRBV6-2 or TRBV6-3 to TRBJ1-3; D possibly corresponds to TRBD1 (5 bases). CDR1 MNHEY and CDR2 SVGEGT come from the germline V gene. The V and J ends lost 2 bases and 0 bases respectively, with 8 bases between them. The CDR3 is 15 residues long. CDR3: CASSYGGFSGNTIYF. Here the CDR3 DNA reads TGTGCCAGCAGTTACGGGGGGTTCTCTGGAAACACCATATATTTT.

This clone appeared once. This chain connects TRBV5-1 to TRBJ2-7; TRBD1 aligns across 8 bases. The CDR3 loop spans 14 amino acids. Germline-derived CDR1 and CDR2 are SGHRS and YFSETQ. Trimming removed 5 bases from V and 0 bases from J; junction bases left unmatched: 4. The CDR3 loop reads CASSRTGPSYEQYF. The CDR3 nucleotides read TGCGCCAGCAGTAGGACAGGGCCCTCCTACGAGCAGTACTTC.

The CDR3 DNA reads as TGCGCCAGCAGCTTGGACACAGCTAACTATGGCTACACCTTC. This encodes CASSLDTANYGYTF. This chain links TRBV5-1 with TRBJ1-2, with no clear D. Germline CDR1 is SGHRS and CDR2 is YFSETQ. This CDR3 has 14 amino acids. The V and J ends lost 0 bases and 0 bases respectively, with 6 bases between them.

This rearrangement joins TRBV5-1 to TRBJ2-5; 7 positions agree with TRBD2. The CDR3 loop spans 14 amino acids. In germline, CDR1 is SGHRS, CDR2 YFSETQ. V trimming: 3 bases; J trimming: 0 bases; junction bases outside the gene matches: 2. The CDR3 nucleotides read TGCGCCAGCAGCTGGGGAGGGGACCAAGAGACCCAGTACTTC. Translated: CASSWGGDQETQYF.

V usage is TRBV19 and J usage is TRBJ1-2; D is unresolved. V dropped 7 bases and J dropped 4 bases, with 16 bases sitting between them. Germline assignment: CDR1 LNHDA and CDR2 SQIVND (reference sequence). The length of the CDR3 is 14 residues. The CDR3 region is CASTFPRAGYGYTF. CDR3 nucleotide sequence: TGTGCCAGTACCTTCCCTAGGGCGGGCTATGGCTACACCTTC.

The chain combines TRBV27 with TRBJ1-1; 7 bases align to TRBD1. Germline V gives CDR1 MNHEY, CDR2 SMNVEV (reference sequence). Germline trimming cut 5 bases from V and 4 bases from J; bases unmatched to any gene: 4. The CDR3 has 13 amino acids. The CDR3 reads CASSPRQGTEAFF. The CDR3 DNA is TGTGCCAGCAGTCCCCGACAGGGCACTGAAGCTTTCTTT.

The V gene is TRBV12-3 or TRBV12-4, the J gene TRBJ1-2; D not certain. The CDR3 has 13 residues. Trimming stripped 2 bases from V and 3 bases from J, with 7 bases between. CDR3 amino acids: CASSLRVDYGYTF. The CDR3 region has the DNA TGTGCCAGCAGTTTACGGGTAGACTATGGCTACACCTTC.

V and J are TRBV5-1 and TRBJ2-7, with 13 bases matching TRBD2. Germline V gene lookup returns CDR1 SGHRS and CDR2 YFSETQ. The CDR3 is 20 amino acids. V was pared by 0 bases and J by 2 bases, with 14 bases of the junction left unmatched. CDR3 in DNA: TGCGCCAGCAGCTTGGCGAGGATGAGTGGACTAGCGGGAGTTCCCTACGAGCAGTACTTC. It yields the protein CASSLARMSGLAGVPYEQYF.

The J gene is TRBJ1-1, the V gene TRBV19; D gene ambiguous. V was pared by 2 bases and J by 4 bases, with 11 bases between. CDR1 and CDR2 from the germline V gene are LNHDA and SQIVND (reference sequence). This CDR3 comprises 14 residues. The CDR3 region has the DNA TGTGCCAGTAGTATAAAGGTCGCGGGCACTGAAGCTTTCTTT. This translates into CASSIKVAGTEAFF.

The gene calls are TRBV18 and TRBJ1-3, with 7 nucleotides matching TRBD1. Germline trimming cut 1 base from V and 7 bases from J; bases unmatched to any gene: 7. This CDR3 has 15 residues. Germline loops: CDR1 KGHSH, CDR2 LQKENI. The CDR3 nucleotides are TGTGCCAGCTCACCACGGGGACAGAAGGATAACACCATATATTTT. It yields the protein CASSPRGQKDNTIYF. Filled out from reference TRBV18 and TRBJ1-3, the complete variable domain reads NAGVMQNPRHLVRRRGQEARLRCSPMKGHSHVYWYRQLPEEGLKFMVYLQKENIIDESGMPKERFSAEFPKEGPSILRIQQVVRGDSAAYFCASSPRGQKDNTIYFGEGSWLTVV.

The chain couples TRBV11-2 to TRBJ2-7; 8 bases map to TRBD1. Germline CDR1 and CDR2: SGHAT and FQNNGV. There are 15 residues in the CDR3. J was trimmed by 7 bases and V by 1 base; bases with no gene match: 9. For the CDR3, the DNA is TGTGCCAGCAGCTTAGTCAGGGGGCGCGAGGGTGAGCAGTACTTC. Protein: CASSLVRGREGEQYF.

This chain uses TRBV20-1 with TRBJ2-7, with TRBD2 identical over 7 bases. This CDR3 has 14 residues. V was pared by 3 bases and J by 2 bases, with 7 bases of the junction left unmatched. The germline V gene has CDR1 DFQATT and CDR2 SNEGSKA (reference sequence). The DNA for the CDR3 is TGCAGTGCTAGTCACGGGGAGGGCGCCTACGAGCAGTACTTC. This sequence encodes CSASHGEGAYEQYF.

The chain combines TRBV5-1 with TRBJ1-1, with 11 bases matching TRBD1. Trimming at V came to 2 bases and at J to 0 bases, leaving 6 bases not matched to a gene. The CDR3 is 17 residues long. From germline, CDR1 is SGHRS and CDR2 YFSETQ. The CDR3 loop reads CASSFTGQGAMNTEAFF. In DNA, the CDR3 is TGCGCCAGCAGCTTTACTGGACAGGGGGCCATGAACACTGAAGCTTTCTTT.

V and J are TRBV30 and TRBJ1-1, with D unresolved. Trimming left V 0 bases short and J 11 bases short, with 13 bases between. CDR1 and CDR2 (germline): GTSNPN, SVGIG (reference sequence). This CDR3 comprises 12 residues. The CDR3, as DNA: TGTGCCTGGAGTGTTGGACGCGCGGGGGCTTTCTTT. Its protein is CAWSVGRAGAFF.